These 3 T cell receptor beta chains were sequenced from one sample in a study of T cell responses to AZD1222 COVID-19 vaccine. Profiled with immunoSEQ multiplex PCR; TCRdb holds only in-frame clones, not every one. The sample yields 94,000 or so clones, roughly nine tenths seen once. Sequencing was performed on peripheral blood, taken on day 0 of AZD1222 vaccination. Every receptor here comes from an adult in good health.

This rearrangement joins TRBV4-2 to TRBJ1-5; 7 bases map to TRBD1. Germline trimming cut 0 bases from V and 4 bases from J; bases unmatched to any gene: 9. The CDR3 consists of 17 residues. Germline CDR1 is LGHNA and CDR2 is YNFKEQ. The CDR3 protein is CASSQDRGAGRNQPQHF. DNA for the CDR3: TGTGCCAGCAGCCAAGACAGGGGGGCAGGCCGAAATCAGCCCCAGCATTTT.

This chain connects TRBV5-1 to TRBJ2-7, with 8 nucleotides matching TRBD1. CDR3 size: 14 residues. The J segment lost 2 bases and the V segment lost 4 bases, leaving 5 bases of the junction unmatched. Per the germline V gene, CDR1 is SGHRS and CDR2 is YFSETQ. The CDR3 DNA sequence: TGCGCCAGCAGCAAGGACAGGGACGCCTACGAGCAGTACTTC. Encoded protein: CASSKDRDAYEQYF.

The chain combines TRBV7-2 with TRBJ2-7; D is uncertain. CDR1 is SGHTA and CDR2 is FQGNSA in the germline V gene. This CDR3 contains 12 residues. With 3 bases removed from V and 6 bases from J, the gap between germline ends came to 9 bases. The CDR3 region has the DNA TGTGCCAGCAGCTTTCTAAAGCGCGAGCAGTACTTC. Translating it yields CASSFLKREQYF.